Included here is one T cell receptor (beta chain) sequence, with context. Its specificity is unknown. This record belongs to a study of T cell repertoires in cytomegalovirus infection. Study outcomes and limitations: In two of eight donors, the top clonotype was HLA-C-restricted CMV-specific.

CDR1 SEHNR and CDR2 FQNEAQ come from the germline V gene (reference sequence). Unmatched junction bases numbered 14, after V lost 5 bases and J lost 7 bases. The CDR3 runs to 16 residues. TCRdb re-called the reads with MiXCR, one entry per CDR3 protein. This sample has 150,000 to 200,000 distinct CDR3 sequences; roughly 14% occur once, and the top ten carry about a quarter. This receptor was obtained from a human donor in good health (CMV status not recorded). Some clones in this sample may be carry-over from other donors' samples. The chain uses TRBV7-9 and TRBJ2-5; 9 nucleotides match TRBD2. The sequenced sample was PBMCs. The CDR3: CASSTASGATGGTQYF. The CDR3 DNA follows: TGTGCCAGCAGCACGGCTAGCGGGGCGACCGGGGGGACCCAGTACTTC.